The source of this T cell receptor (beta chain) is a study of cytomegalovirus exposure and HLA in healthy donors. Study-wide findings and caveats: Productive status was seen about 87% or about 30% of the time for most TCR beta V segments in an earlier analysis. The authors later found TCR association rates varying by HLA locus, with DRB1 most and HLA-C fewest.

This CDR3 spans 11 amino acids. From germline, CDR1 is MGHDK and CDR2 SYGVNS. Trimming cost V 7 bases and J 5 bases, with 7 bases left between them. Vbeta (60) and Jbeta (13) primers were used in the PCR. Sequenced by immunoSEQ multiplex PCR; TCRdb stores in-frame clones only, minus some. This sample's clone table lists 200,000 or so clones. Of note for this clone: The antigen remains undetermined.

The receptor was derived from a boy between 10 and 17 years old in good health and CMV-seronegative. Specimen: PBMCs. The chain couples TRBV25-1 to TRBJ2-3, with no clear D. The CDR3 region is CASTVEDTQYF. For the CDR3, the DNA is TGTGCCAGCACTGTAGAAGATACGCAGTATTTT.